Described below is a single T cell receptor (beta chain) sequence and its context. This sample is part of a study of blood T cell repertoires in COVID-19. The V gene lost 5 bases and the J gene lost 1 base, with 8 bases spanning the gap. The germline V gene has CDR1 WNHNN and CDR2 SYGVQD (reference sequence). The CDR3 has 13 amino acids. The assay was immunoSEQ multiplex PCR, and TCRdb's table has in-frame clones only and misses some. The sample yields about 210,000 clones, more than 75% seen once. The TCR comes from a woman in her seventies with COVID-19, enrolled during active disease. The chain is built from TRBV10-1 and TRBJ2-5, with D maybe TRBD1 (6 bases). Sequenced sample: peripheral blood. This CDR3 is CASSRTAQETQYF. CDR3 nucleotides: TGCGCCAGCAGTAGGACAGCCCAAGAGACCCAGTACTTC.